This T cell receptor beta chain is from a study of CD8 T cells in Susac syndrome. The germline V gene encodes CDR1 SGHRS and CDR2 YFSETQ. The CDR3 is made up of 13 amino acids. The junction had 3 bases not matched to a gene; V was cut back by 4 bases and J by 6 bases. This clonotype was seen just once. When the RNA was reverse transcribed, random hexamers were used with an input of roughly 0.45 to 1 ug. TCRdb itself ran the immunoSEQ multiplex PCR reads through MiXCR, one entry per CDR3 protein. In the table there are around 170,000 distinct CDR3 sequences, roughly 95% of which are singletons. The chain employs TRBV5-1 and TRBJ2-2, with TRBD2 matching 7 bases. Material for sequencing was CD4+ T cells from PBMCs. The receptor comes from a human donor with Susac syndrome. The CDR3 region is CASSPAGAGELFF. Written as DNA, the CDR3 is TGCGCCAGCAGCCCCGCGGGGGCCGGGGAGCTGTTTTTT.